This T cell receptor beta chain came from a study of T cell repertoires in cytomegalovirus infection. Looking at the study overall: Public TCR beta signatures were indicative of both CMV infection and a matching HLA type. Regarding the study as a whole: Summed frequency of public TCR beta families distinguished CMV carriers with the relevant HLA. CMV-specific TCR beta clonotypes restricted by HLA-C were the ones dominating the ex vivo response.

Turning to this clonotype: The antigen remains undetermined.

The CDR3 has 12 amino acids. Germline assignment: CDR1 SQVTM and CDR2 ANQGSEA. Trimming removed 4 bases from V and 5 bases from J, with 9 bases in between. MiXCR was run by TCRdb on the reads, yielding one entry per CDR3 protein. The sample holds 300,000 or so distinct CDR3 sequences; more than 20% are singletons and the top ten take approximately 14%. The sequencing input was PBMCs. This chain uses TRBV29-1 with TRBJ2-1; TRBD1 is a possible D gene (5 bases). This receptor was taken from a human donor in good health (CMV status not recorded). Some clones in this sample may be carry-over from other donors' samples. The CDR3 is CSVGVGHNEQFF. The DNA for the CDR3 is TGCAGCGTTGGGGTGGGGCACAATGAGCAGTTCTTC.